This T cell receptor (beta chain) was sequenced for a study of T-cell memory formation after mild COVID-19. Across the study: Largely donor-specific TCR clusters were found.

General study findings and limits: Later expanders leaned CD4+, whereas clones that contracted between day 15 and 85 were balanced CD4/CD8. CD4+ contracting clones were found mainly in CM and EM, and CD8+ ones in EMRA. Pre-infection memory already had some responding clones, implying cross-reactive memory joined.

MiXCR, run by TCRdb on the 5' RACE reads, gives a single entry per CDR3 protein. Of under 450,000 distinct CDR3 sequences listed, 20% to 30% were seen once; the top ten hold less than 15%. In regard to this clonotype: Its antigen is currently unknown.

This sequence originates from an adult woman who had mild COVID-19 (a few samples of this study predate the infection). Cell type and time point are not known. Sequencing was performed on PBMCs or a T cell subset sorted from them (not recorded which).

Here the CDR3 reads CASSPSPRGSYEQYF. The CDR3 coding sequence is TGTGCCAGCAGTCCCTCCCCGCGGGGCTCCTACGAGCAGTACTTC. V is TRBV12-3 or TRBV12-4 and J is TRBJ2-7; a weak D match, TRBD2 (6 bases). Between the trimmed V and J ends, which lost 5 bases and 0 bases, there was a span of 14 bases. CDR3 length: 15 amino acids.